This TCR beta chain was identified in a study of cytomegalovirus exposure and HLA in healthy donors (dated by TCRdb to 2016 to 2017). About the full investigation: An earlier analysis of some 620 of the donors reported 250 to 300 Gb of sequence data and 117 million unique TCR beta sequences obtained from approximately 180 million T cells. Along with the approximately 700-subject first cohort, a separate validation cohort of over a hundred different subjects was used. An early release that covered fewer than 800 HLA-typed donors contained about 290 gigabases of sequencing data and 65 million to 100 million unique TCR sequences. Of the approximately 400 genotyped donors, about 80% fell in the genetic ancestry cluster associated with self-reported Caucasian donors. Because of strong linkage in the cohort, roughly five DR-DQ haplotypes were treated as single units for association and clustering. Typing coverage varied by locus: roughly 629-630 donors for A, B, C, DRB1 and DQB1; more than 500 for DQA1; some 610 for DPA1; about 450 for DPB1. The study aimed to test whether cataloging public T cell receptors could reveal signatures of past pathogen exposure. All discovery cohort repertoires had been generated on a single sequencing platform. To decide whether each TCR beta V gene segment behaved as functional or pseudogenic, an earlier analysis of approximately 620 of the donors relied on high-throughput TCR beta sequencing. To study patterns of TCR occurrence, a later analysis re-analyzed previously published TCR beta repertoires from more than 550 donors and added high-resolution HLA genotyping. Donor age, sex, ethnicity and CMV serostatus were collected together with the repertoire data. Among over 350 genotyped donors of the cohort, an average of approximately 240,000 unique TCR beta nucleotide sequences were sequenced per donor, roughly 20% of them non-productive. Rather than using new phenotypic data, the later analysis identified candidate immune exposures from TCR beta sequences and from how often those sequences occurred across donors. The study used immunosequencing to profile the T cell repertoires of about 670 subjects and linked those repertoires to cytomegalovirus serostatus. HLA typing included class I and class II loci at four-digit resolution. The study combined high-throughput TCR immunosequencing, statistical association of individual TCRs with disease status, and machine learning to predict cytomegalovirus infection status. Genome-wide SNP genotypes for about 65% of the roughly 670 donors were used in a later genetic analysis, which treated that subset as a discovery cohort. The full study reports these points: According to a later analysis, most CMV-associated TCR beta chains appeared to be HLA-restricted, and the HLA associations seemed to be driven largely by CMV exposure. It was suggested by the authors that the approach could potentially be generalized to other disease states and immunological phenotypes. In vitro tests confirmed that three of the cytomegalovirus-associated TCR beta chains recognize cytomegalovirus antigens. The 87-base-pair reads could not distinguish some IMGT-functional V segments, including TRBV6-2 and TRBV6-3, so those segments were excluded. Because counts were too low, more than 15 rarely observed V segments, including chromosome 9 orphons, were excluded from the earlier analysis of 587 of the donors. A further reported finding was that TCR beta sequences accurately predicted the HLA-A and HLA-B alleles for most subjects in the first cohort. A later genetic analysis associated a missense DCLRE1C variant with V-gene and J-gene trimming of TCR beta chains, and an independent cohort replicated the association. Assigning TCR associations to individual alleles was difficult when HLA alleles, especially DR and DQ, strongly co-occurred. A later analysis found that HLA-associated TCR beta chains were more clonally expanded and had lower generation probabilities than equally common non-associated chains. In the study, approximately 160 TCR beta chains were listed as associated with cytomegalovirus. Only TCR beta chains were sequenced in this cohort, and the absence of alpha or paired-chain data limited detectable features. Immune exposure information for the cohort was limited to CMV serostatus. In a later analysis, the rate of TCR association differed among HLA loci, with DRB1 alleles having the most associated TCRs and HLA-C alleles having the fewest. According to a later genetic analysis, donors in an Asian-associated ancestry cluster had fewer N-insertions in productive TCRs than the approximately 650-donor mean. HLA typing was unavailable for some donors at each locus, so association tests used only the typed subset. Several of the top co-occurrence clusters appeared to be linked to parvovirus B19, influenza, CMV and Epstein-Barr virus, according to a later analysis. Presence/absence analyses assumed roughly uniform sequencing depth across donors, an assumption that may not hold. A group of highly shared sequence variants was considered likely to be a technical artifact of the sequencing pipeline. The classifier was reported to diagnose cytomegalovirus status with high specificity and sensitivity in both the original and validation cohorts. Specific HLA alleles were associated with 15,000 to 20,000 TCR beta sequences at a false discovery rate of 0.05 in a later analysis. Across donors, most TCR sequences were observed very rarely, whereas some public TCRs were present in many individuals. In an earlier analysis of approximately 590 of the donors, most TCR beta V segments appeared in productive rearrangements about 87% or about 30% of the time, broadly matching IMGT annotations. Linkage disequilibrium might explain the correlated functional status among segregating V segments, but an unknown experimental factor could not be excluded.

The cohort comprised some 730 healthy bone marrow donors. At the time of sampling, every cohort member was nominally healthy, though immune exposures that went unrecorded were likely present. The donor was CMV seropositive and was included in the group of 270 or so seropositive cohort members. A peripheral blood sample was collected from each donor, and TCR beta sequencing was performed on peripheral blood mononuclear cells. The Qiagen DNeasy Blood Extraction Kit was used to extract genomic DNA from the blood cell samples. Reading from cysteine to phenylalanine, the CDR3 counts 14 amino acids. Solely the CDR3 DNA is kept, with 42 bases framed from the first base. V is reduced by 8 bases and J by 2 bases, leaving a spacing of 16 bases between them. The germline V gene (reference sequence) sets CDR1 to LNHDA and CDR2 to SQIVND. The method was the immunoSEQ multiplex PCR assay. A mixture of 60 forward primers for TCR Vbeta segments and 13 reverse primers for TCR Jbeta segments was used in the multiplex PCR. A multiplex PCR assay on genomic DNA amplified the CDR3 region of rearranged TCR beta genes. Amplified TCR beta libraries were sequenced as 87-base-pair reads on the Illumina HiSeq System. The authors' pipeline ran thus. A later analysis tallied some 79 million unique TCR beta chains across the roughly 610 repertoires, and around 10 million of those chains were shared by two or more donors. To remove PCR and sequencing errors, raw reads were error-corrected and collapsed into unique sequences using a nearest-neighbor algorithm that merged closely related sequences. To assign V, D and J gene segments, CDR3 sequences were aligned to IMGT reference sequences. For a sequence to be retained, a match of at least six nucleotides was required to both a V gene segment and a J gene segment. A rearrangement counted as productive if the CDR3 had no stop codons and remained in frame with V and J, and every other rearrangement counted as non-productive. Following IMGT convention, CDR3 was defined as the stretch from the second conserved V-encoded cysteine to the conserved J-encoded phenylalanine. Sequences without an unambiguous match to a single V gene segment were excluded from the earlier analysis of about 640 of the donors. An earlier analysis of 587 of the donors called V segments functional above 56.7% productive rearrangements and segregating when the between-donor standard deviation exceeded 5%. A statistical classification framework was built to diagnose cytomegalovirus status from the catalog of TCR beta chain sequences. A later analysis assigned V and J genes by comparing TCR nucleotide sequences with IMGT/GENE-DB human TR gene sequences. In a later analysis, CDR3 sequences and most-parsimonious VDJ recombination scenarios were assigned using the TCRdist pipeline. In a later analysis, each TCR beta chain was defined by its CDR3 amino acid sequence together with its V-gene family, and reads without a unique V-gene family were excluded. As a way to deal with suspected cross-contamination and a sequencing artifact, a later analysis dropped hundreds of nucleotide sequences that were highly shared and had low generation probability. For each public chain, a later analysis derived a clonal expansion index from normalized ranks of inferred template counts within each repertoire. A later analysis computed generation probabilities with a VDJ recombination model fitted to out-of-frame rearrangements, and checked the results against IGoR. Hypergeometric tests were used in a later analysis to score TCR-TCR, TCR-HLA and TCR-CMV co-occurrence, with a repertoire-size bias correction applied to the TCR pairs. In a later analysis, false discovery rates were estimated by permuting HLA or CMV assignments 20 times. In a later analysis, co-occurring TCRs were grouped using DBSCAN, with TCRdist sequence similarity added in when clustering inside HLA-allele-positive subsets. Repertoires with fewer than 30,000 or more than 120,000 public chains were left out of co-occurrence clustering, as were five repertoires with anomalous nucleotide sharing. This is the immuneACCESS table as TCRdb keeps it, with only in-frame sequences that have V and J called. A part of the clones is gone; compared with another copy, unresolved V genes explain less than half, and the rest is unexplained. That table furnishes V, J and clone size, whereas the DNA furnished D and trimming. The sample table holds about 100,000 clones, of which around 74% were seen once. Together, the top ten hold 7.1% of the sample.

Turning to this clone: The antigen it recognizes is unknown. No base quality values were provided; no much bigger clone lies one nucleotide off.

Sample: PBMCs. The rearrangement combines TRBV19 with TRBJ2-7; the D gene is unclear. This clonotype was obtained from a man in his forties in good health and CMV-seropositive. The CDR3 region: CASGPLQTPYEQYF. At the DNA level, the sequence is TGTGCCAGTGGGCCCCTGCAGACCCCCTACGAGCAGTACTTC.